The 16 T cell receptor beta chains reported below all come from one sample, sequenced in a study of CD8+CD57+ T cells in acquired aplastic anemia. Patients picked for sequencing had shown CD8+CD57+ cell expansion detected by flow cytometry. Genomic DNA was employed as the template in profiling TCR beta VDJ and CDR3. TCRdb used MiXCR to reprocess the reads, holding one entry per CDR3 protein. The sample records around 200,000 distinct CDR3 sequences, less than 50% being singletons. Sequences were obtained from sorted CD4+, CD8+, or CD8+CD57+ T cells (not recorded which) from PBMCs. The receptors shown here come from a human donor with aplastic anemia.

This clonotype was counted ten times or more. The chain recombines TRBV19 with TRBJ2-2; D is unclear. The CDR3 runs 14 residues. Germline CDR1 is LNHDA and CDR2 is SQIVND (reference sequence). V lost 5 bases to trimming and J lost 6 bases, with 13 bases between them. The CDR3 region is CASSDKPGPGELFF. As DNA, the CDR3 is TGTGCCAGTAGTGATAAACCCGGACCCGGGGAGCTGTTTTTT. Based on the CDR3 plus reference TRBV19 and TRBJ2-2, the full variable domain is DGGITQSPKYLFRKEGQNVTLSCEQNLNHDAMYWYRQDPGQGLRLIYYSQIVNDFQKGDIAEGYSVSREKKESFPLTVTSAQKNPTAFYLCASSDKPGPGELFFGEGSRLTVL.

The gene calls are TRBV20-1 and TRBJ2-7; the D is unclear. The germline gives CDR1 DFQATT, CDR2 SNEGSKA (reference sequence). V lost 3 bases and J lost 2, with 5 bases in between. The CDR3 covers 11 residues. The DNA of the CDR3 is TGCAGTGCTAGTGATACCTACGAGCAGTACTTC. It codes for CSASDTYEQYF.

The chain recombines TRBV7-9 with TRBJ2-7, with unresolved D. The germline gives CDR1 SEHNR, CDR2 FQNEAQ (reference sequence). The CDR3 sequence is 13 residues long. V was clipped by 1 base and J by 3 bases, with 7 bases between them. The CDR3 here is CASSLDSFYEQYF. CDR3 sequence (DNA): TGTGCCAGCAGCTTAGACAGCTTCTACGAGCAGTACTTC.

The gene calls are TRBV10-3 and TRBJ2-1; 13 nucleotides align to TRBD2. The V gene end was trimmed by 8 bases and the J gene end by 7 bases; junction bases not matched to a gene: 8. Germline loops: CDR1 ENHRY, CDR2 SYGVKD. The CDR3 runs to 15 residues. The CDR3 region is CAISPRTSGSNEQFF. As DNA, the CDR3 is TGTGCCATCTCTCCTCGGACTAGCGGGAGTAATGAGCAGTTCTTC.

This clonotype was seen repeatedly, ten times or more. This CDR3 is CASRRQGLGTEAFF. The CDR3 DNA is TGCGCCAGCAGACGACAGGGTTTAGGAACTGAAGCTTTCTTT. The chain uses TRBV5-1 and TRBJ1-1; 7 bases align to TRBD1. CDR3 size: 14 residues. Germline CDR1 is SGHRS and CDR2 is YFSETQ. Trimming took 5 bases from V and 5 from J; bases not matched to a gene: 9.

This clonotype was picked up a small number of times. The rearrangement uses TRBV2 and TRBJ1-2; D unclear. Trimming pared 6 bases from V and 0 bases from J, leaving 14 bases between. CDR1 is SNHLY and CDR2 is FYNNEI in the germline V gene. The CDR3 is 15 amino acids. CDR3 nucleotide sequence: TGTGCCAGCAGCCATCAGTACTCAGCTAACTATGGCTACACCTTC. Translation: CASSHQYSANYGYTF.

Ten or more counts support this clonotype. The V call is TRBV20-1, the J call TRBJ1-5; 8 nucleotides agree with TRBD1. The CDR3 spans 16 residues. Germline V gene sequence: CDR1 DFQATT, CDR2 SNEGSKA (reference sequence). Trimming took 3 bases from V and 3 from J; bases not matched to a gene: 10. CDR3 in DNA: TGCAGTGCTAGGAGGACAGGGTTGTTGTTCAATCAGCCCCAGCATTTT. Protein: CSARRTGLLFNQPQHF.

This clonotype was observed a handful of times. The chain uses TRBV25-1 and TRBJ2-5; TRBD1 aligns across 7 bases. Germline-derived CDR1 and CDR2 are MGHDK and SYGVNS. The CDR3 consists of 16 residues. Trimming took 6 bases from V and 9 from J; bases not matched to a gene: 19. The CDR3 bases are TGTGCCAGCAGCCCCCCCAGGACAGGTCTGGGGAAGGCCCAGTACTTC. Amino acid sequence: CASSPPRTGLGKAQYF. Full variable domain (rest looked up from reference TRBV25-1 and TRBJ2-5): EADIYQTPRYLVIGTGKKITLECSQTMGHDKMYWYQQDPGMELHLIHYSYGVNSTEKGDLSSESTVSRIRTEHFPLTLESARPSHTSQYLCASSPPRTGLGKAQYFGPGTRLLVL.

The V call is TRBV29-1, the J call TRBJ2-1, with D possibly TRBD2 on 6 matching bases. V dropped 4 bases and J dropped 6 bases, with 16 bases sitting between them. The CDR3 is 14 amino acids. CDR1 is SQVTM and CDR2 is ANQGSEA in the germline V gene. The CDR3 DNA sequence: TGCAGCGTTGTTGACGCTAGCGTGGGCAATGAGCAGTTCTTC. Its protein product is CSVVDASVGNEQFF.

This clonotype was detected ten times or more. The chain is built from TRBV7-6 and TRBJ2-5, with D possibly TRBD1 on 5 matching bases. Germline V gene data show CDR1 as SGHVS and CDR2 as FNYEAQ. Trimming removed 5 bases at V and 2 bases at J, with 15 bases between. The CDR3 has 15 residues. CDR3 sequence reads: CASSPFGGQQETQYF. The CDR3 DNA reads TGTGCCAGCAGCCCATTCGGCGGACAACAAGAGACCCAGTACTTC.

At least ten counts were recorded for this clonotype. The gene calls are TRBV3-1 and TRBJ1-2; perhaps TRBD1 as D (5 bases). Between the trimmed V and J ends, which lost 4 bases and 5 bases, there was a span of 14 bases. The CDR3 has 14 amino acids. The V gene's germline CDR1 is LGHDT and CDR2 YNNKEL (reference sequence). The CDR3 loop is CASSRVDSRYGYTF. CDR3 nucleotides: TGTGCCAGCAGCCGAGTAGACAGCAGGTATGGCTACACCTTC.

V and J are TRBV29-1 and TRBJ2-2; maybe TRBD1 (5 bases). The CDR3 is 13 residues long. V lost 4 bases to trimming and J lost 4 bases, with 10 bases between them. Germline CDR1 SQVTM, CDR2 ANQGSEA. This CDR3 reads CSVAQGGTGELFF. CDR3 DNA: TGCAGCGTTGCGCAGGGCGGCACCGGGGAGCTGTTTTTT.

This clonotype appeared a single time. CDR3 amino acids: CSAWDSNGARSYEQYF. Written as DNA, the CDR3 is TGCAGTGCCTGGGACTCTAACGGGGCGAGATCCTACGAGCAGTACTTC. This rearrangement joins TRBV20-1 to TRBJ2-5; a weak D match, TRBD2 (6 bases). The end of the DNA aligns better with TRBJ2-7, so the J call may be wrong. The CDR3 sequence is 16 residues long. CDR1 and CDR2 from the germline V gene are DFQATT and SNEGSKA (reference sequence).

The chain uses TRBV24-1 and TRBJ1-1; D remains ambiguous. V dropped 2 bases and J dropped 0 bases, with 3 bases sitting between them. The V gene's germline CDR1 is KGHDR and CDR2 SFDVKD. The CDR3 is 13 residues long. The CDR3 is CATSDSMNTEAFF. The CDR3 bases are TGTGCCACCAGTGATTCGATGAACACTGAAGCTTTCTTT.

A note on this clonotype: The junction departs from the called germline gene at one end, perhaps through a read error. The rearrangement uses TRBV5-1 and TRBJ2-1; TRBD1 matches 8 bases. The V gene's germline CDR1 is SGHRS and CDR2 YFSETQ. The CDR3 covers 12 residues. The CDR3 protein is CACSNRGNEQFF. In DNA form, the CDR3 reads TGCGCCTGCAGCAACAGGGGGAATGAGCAGTTCTTC.

A note on this clonotype: Germline and junction disagree at one end, which may indicate a read error. The chain uses TRBV7-6 and TRBJ2-2; tentatively, D is TRBD2 (6 bases). This CDR3 spans 13 amino acids. The V gene's germline CDR1 is SGHVS and CDR2 FNYEAQ. This CDR3 is CAISSETSGELFF. The CDR3 region has the DNA TGTGCCATCAGCTCTGAGACTAGCGGGGAGCTGTTTTTT.